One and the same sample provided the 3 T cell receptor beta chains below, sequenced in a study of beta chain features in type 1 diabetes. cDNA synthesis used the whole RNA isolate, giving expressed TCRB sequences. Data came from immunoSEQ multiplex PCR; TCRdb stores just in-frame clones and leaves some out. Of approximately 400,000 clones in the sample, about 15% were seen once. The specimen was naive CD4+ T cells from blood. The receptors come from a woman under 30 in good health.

CDR3 coding DNA: TGTGCCAGCAGCCATTCCGGACTAGCAGTTAATGAGCAGTTCTTC. The encoded protein is CASSHSGLAVNEQFF. This chain connects TRBV14 to TRBJ2-1, with 8 bases lining up with TRBD2. CDR3 size: 15 residues. Germline V gene lookup returns CDR1 SGHDN and CDR2 FVKESK. Unmatched junction bases numbered 8, after V lost 3 bases and J lost 7 bases.

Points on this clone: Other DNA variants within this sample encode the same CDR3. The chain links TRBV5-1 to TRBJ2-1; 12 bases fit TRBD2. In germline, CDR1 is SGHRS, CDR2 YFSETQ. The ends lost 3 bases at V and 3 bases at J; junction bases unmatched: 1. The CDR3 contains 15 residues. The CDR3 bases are TGCGCCAGCAGCTCACTAGCGGGGGGCTACAATGAGCAGTTCTTC. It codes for CASSSLAGGYNEQFF. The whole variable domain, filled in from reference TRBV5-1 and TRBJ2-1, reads KAGVTQTPRYLIKTRGQQVTLSCSPISGHRSVSWYQQTPGQGLQFLFEYFSETQRNKGNFPGRFSGRQFSNSRSEMNVSTLELGDSALYLCASSSLAGGYNEQFFGPGTRLTVL.

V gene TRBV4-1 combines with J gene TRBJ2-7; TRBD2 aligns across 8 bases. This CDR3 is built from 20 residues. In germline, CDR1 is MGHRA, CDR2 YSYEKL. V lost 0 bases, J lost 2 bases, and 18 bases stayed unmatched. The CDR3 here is CASSQERMRLAGPLTYEQYF. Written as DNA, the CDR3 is TGCGCCAGCAGCCAAGAGAGAATGCGGCTAGCGGGTCCATTGACCTACGAGCAGTACTTC.